This T cell receptor (beta chain) was found in a study of blood T cell repertoires in COVID-19. Enrollment of patients from Seattle took place during active infection, with longitudinal follow-up. Here immunoSEQ multiplex PCR was the method, and the copy in TCRdb shows in-frame clones only, minus some. The repertoire holds 300,000 to 400,000 clones, about nine tenths seen once, with roughly 1.7% in the top ten. The source is a young woman with COVID-19, enrolled during active disease. Sequences were obtained from peripheral blood.

The CDR3: CASSQEKRSTGELFF. The CDR3 nucleotides are TGTGCCAGCAGCCAAGAAAAGCGGAGCACCGGGGAGCTGTTTTTT. The rearrangement joins TRBV4-2 to TRBJ2-2, with D tentatively TRBD2 (5 bases). V was shortened by 0 bases and J by 4 bases, with 9 bases between the two germline ends. Germline lookup yields CDR1 LGHNA and CDR2 YNFKEQ. This CDR3 spans 15 amino acids.